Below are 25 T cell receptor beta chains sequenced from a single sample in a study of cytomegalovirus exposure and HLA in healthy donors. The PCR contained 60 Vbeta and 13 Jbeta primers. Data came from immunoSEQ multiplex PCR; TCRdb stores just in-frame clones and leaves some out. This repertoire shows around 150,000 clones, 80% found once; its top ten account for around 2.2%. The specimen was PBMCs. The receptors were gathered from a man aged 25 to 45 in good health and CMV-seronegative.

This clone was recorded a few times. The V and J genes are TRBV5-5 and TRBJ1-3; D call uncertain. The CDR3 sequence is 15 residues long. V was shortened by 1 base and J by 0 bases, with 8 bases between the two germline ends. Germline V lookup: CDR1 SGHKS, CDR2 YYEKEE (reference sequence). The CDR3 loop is CASSLRGSSGNTIYF. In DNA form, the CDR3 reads TGTGCCAGCAGCTTGAGAGGCAGCTCTGGAAACACCATATATTTT.

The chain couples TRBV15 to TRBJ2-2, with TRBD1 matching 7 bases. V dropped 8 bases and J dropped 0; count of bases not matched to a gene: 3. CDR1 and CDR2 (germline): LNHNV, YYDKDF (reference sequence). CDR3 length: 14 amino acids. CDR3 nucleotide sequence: TGTGCCACCTCCGGGACAGCGAACACCGGGGAGCTGTTTTTT. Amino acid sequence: CATSGTANTGELFF.

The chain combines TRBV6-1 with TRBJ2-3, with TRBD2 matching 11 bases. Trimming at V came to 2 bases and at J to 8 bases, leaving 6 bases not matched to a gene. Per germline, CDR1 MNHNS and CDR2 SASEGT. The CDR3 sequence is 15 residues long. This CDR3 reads CASSEHTSGSTTQYF. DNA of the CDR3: TGTGCCAGCAGTGAACACACTAGCGGGAGCACTACGCAGTATTTT.

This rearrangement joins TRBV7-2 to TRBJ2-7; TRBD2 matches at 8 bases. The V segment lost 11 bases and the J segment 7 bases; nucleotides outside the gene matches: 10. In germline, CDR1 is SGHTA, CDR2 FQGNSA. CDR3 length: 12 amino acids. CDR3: CASAGGGLEQYF. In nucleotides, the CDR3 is TGTGCCTCGGCGGGGGGCGGACTGGAGCAGTACTTC.

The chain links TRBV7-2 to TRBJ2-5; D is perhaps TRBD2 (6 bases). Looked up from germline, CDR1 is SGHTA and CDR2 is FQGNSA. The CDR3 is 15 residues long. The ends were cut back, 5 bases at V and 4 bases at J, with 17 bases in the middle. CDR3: CASSPQGGVGETQYF. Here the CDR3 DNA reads TGTGCCAGCAGCCCCCAGGGAGGTGTCGGAGAGACCCAGTACTTC.

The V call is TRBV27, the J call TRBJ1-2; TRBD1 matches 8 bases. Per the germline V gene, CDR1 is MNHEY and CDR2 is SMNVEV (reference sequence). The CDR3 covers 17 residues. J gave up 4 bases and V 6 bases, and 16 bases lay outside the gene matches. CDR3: CASRKTLPDRGGYGYTF. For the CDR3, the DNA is TGTGCCAGCAGGAAGACGCTCCCCGACAGGGGAGGCTATGGCTACACCTTC.

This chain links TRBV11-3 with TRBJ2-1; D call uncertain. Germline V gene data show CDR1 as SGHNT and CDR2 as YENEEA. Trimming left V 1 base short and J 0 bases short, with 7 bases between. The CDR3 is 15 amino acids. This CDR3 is CASSLGASSYNEQFF. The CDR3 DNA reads TGTGCCAGCAGCTTAGGAGCTAGCTCCTACAATGAGCAGTTCTTC.

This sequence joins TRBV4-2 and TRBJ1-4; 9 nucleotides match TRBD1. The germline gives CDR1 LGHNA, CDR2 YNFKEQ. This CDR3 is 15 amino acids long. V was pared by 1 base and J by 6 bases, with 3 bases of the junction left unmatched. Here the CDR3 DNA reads TGTGCCAGCAGCCAAGTCGGGACAGGGTATGAAAAACTGTTTTTT. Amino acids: CASSQVGTGYEKLFF.

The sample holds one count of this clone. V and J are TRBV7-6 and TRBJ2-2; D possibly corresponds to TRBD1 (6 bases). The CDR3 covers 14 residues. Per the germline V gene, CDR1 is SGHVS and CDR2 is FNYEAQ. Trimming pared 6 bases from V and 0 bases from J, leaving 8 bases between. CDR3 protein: CASRQGSNTGELFF. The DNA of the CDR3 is TGTGCCAGCAGACAGGGATCGAACACCGGGGAGCTGTTTTTT.

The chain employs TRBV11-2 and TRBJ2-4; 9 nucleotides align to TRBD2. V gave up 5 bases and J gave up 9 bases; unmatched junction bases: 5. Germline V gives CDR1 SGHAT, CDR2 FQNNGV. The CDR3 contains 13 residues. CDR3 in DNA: TGTGCCAGCAGCCCCGGCGGGAGGGGCATTCAGTACTTC. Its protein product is CASSPGGRGIQYF.

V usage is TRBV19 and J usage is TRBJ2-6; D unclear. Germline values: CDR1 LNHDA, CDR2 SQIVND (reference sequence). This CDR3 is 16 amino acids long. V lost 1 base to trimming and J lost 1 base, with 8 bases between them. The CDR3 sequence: CASSIGRFSGANVLTF. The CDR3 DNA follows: TGTGCCAGTAGTATAGGGCGGTTTTCTGGGGCCAACGTCCTGACTTTC.

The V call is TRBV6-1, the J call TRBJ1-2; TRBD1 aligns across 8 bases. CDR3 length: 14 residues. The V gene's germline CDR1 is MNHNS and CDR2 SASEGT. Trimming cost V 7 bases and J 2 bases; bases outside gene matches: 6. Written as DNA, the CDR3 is TGTGCCAGCATGGGACAGGAAGGGAACTATGGCTACACCTTC. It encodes CASMGQEGNYGYTF.

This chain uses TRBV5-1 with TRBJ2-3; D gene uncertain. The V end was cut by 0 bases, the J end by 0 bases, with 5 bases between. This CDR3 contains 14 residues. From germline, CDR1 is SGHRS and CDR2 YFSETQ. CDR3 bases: TGCGCCAGCAGCTTGGCTCCTAGCACAGATACGCAGTATTTT. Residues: CASSLAPSTDTQYF.

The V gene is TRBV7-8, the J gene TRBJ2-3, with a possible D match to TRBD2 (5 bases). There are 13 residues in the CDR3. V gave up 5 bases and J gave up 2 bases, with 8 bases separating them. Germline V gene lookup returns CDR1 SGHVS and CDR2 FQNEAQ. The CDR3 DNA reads TGTGCCAGCAGCGCGGGCCACACAGATACGCAGTATTTT. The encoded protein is CASSAGHTDTQYF.

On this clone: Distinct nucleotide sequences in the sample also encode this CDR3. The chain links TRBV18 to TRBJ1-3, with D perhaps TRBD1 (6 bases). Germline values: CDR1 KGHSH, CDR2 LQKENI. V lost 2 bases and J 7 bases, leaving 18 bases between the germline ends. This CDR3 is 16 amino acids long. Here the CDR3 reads CASSPYRDTSGNTIYF. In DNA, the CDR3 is TGTGCCAGCTCACCATACAGGGACACAAGTGGGAACACCATATATTTT.

The CDR3 protein is CASSPSQGGAFF. DNA for the CDR3: TGTGCCAGCAGCCCCTCCCAGGGGGGAGCTTTCTTT. The V gene is TRBV9, the J gene TRBJ1-1; 7 nucleotides match TRBD1. V trimming: 4 bases; J trimming: 10 bases; junction bases outside the gene matches: 7. The CDR3 totals 12 residues. CDR1 and CDR2 (germline): SGDLS, YYNGEE.

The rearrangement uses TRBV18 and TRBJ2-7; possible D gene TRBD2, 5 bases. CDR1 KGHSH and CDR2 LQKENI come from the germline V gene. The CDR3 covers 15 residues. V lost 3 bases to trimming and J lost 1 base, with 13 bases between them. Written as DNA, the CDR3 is TGTGCCAGCTCACCGGTAGTTACTAGATCCTACGAGCAGTACTTC. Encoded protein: CASSPVVTRSYEQYF.

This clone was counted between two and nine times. The CDR3 sequence is CASSLGGPGYGYTF. Written as DNA, the CDR3 is TGTGCCAGCAGCTTAGGGGGCCCTGGTTATGGCTACACCTTC. The chain has TRBV5-4 and TRBJ1-2, with 7 bases aligning to TRBD1. CDR1 is SGHNT, CDR2 YYREEE, per germline (reference sequence). The CDR3 is 14 amino acids. The ends lost 2 bases at V and 5 bases at J; junction bases unmatched: 6.

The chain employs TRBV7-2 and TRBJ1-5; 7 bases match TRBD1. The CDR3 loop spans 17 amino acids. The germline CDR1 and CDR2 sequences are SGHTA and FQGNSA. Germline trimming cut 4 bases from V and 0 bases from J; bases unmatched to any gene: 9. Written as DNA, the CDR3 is TGTGCCAGCAGCTGGGGGGCGACAGGGCTTAGCAATCAGCCCCAGCATTTT. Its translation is CASSWGATGLSNQPQHF.

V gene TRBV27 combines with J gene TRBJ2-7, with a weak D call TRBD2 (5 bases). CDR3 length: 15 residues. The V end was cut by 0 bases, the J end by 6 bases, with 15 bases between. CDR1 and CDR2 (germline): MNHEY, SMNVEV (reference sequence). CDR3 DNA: TGTGCCAGCAGTTTATCCCGCATCTCTGCGGGCGAGCAGTACTTC. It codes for CASSLSRISAGEQYF.

The CDR3 DNA reads TGCGCCAGCAGCTCCGGGGGTTCTGGAAACACCATATATTTT. Translating gives CASSSGGSGNTIYF. This sequence joins TRBV5-1 and TRBJ1-3; tentative D call: TRBD1 (5 bases). The CDR3 is made up of 14 amino acids. Germline CDR1 and CDR2: SGHRS and YFSETQ. V was pared by 3 bases and J by 1 base, with 8 bases between.

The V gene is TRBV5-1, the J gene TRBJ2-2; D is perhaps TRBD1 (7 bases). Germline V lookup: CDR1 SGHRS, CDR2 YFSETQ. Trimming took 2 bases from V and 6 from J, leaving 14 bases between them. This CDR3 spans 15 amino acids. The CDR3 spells CASSFWTGGAGELFF. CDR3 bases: TGCGCCAGCAGCTTTTGGACAGGCGGGGCCGGGGAGCTGTTTTTT.

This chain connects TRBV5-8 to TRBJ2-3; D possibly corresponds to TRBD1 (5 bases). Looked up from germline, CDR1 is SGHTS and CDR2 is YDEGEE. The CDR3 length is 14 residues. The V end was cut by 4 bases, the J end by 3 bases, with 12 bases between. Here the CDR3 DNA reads TGTGCCAGCAGCCCGCGACAGATTACAGATACGCAGTATTTT. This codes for CASSPRQITDTQYF.

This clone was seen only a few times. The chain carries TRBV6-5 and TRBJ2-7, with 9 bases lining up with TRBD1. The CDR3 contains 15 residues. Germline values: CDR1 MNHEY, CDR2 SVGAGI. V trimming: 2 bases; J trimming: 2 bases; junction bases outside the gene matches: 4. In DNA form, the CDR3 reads TGTGCCAGCAGTTACCGGGACAGGGTTGCCTACGAGCAGTACTTC. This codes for CASSYRDRVAYEQYF.

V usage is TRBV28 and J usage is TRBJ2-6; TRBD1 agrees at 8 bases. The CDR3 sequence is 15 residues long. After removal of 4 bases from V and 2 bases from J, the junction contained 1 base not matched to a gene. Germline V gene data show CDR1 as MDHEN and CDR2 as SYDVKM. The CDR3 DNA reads TGTGCCAGCAGTTCCAGGGGGCCTGGGGCCAACGTCCTGACTTTC. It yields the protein CASSSRGPGANVLTF.